The 2 T cell receptor beta chains given below trace back to one sample, sequenced in a study of OX40 agonist ivuxolimab in advanced cancers. Sequencing was performed with immunoSEQ multiplex PCR; in TCRdb, only in-frame clones are kept and a portion is missing. The sample has around 60,000 clones, about 90% seen once. Sequencing was performed on CD4+ or CD8+ T cells sorted from blood, taken in a trial of the OX40 agonist ivuxolimab. The receptors shown here come from an adult with an advanced solid tumor such as melanoma, head and neck, liver or kidney cancer.

The rearrangement uses TRBV27 and TRBJ1-4, with a possible D match to TRBD1 (5 bases). The CDR3 runs to 13 residues. CDR1 is MNHEY and CDR2 is SMNVEV in the germline V gene (reference sequence). Between the trimmed V and J ends, which lost 6 bases and 5 bases, there was a span of 10 bases. The DNA of the CDR3 is TGTGCCAGCAGCGGGACTAAGAATGAAAAACTGTTTTTT. This gives the protein CASSGTKNEKLFF.

The chain employs TRBV7-2 and TRBJ2-1; D ambiguous. V dropped 0 bases and J dropped 10 bases, with 13 bases sitting between them. The CDR3 spans 14 residues. The germline CDR1 and CDR2 sequences are SGHTA and FQGNSA. The CDR3 region is CASSLAIIYGEQFF. Written as DNA, the CDR3 is TGTGCCAGCAGCTTAGCGATAATTTACGGGGAGCAGTTCTTC.